The 27 T cell receptor beta chains in this list originate from one sample, sequenced in a study of blood T cell repertoires in COVID-19. Clones were sequenced by immunoSEQ multiplex PCR, and TCRdb holds only the in-frame ones, with some missing. In the table there are over 300,000 clones, about 82% of which are singletons. The specimen was peripheral blood. These receptors all come from a woman aged 45-65 years with acute or convalescent COVID-19.

The chain couples TRBV7-2 to TRBJ2-3; D gene ambiguous. The CDR3 has 13 residues. V lost 3 bases and J lost 7, with 11 bases in between. CDR1 and CDR2 (germline): SGHTA, FQGNSA. CDR3: CASSFSRGNTQYF. As DNA, the CDR3 is TGTGCCAGCAGCTTCAGTCGAGGTAATACGCAGTATTTT.

This chain joins TRBV5-1 and TRBJ2-5; possible D gene TRBD1, 7 bases. Trimming removed 4 bases from V and 2 bases from J, with 9 bases in between. CDR3 length: 13 residues. Looked up from germline, CDR1 is SGHRS and CDR2 is YFSETQ. CDR3 amino acids: CASSPGGQETQYF. Here the CDR3 DNA reads TGCGCCAGCAGCCCAGGGGGGCAAGAGACCCAGTACTTC.

This chain connects TRBV4-1 to TRBJ2-7, with D possibly matching TRBD2 (5 bases). V lost 4 bases and J 3 bases, leaving 19 bases between the germline ends. CDR1 is MGHRA and CDR2 is YSYEKL in the germline V gene. CDR3 length: 16 residues. The CDR3 coding sequence is TGCGCCAGCAGCCCTGGATGGGGAGCTGCCGGCTACGAGCAGTACTTC. It codes for CASSPGWGAAGYEQYF.

The chain recombines TRBV27 with TRBJ1-6; D unresolved. Germline loops: CDR1 MNHEY, CDR2 SMNVEV (reference sequence). With 5 bases removed from V and 11 bases from J, the gap between germline ends came to 13 bases. This CDR3 has 13 amino acids. CDR3 sequence (DNA): TGTGCCAGCAGTATCCCGGGGTGGACACCCCTCCACTTT. Translating it yields CASSIPGWTPLHF.

The rearrangement uses TRBV12-3 or TRBV12-4 and TRBJ1-1, with unresolved D. V lost 6 bases to trimming and J lost 0 bases, with 8 bases between them. The CDR3 extends over 13 amino acids. CDR3 protein: CASRIGVNTEAFF. In DNA form, the CDR3 reads TGTGCCAGCAGGATAGGAGTGAACACTGAAGCTTTCTTT.

V is TRBV9 and J is TRBJ1-4; possible D gene TRBD1, 5 bases. CDR1 is SGDLS, CDR2 YYNGEE, per germline. Trimming stripped 3 bases from V and 0 bases from J, with 12 bases between. This CDR3 region has 16 residues. The CDR3 loop is CASSGGTSSTNEKLFF. CDR3 DNA: TGTGCCAGCAGCGGGGGGACTTCCTCAACTAATGAAAAACTGTTTTTT. Drawing the rest from reference TRBV9 and TRBJ1-4, the complete variable domain is DSGVTQTPKHLITATGQRVTLRCSPRSGDLSVYWYQQSLDQGLQFLIQYYNGEERAKGNILERFSAQQFPDLHSELNLSSLELGDSALYFCASSGGTSSTNEKLFFGSGTQLSVL.

The V call is TRBV6-6, the J call TRBJ1-3; perhaps TRBD1 as D (5 bases). The V gene lost 6 bases and the J gene lost 0 bases, with 12 bases spanning the gap. The CDR3 covers 15 residues. Germline CDR1 is MNHNY and CDR2 is SVGAGI (reference sequence). CDR3 DNA: TGTGCCAGCAGACAAGGACAAAGCTCTGGAAACACCATATATTTT. It yields the protein CASRQGQSSGNTIYF.

The rearrangement uses TRBV5-4 and TRBJ2-7; the match to TRBD1 covers 10 bases. This CDR3 contains 19 residues. Germline values: CDR1 SGHNT, CDR2 YYREEE (reference sequence). The junction had 14 bases not matched to a gene; V was cut back by 1 base and J by 1 base. The CDR3 reads CASSLIIGRGQGGSYEQYF. In DNA, the CDR3 is TGTGCCAGCAGCTTGATAATCGGGCGCGGACAGGGGGGATCCTACGAGCAGTACTTC.

In its sample, this clone was seen once. The identical CDR3 is also encoded by other nucleotide sequences in the sample. DNA of the CDR3: TGTGCCAGCAGTTACACTAGCGGTTCCTACAATGAGCAGTTCTTC. Translation gives CASSYTSGSYNEQFF. The J gene is TRBJ2-1, the V gene TRBV27, with 8 bases identical to TRBD2. J gave up 1 base and V 4 bases, and 3 bases lay outside the gene matches. The CDR3 has 15 residues. Looked up from germline, CDR1 is MNHEY and CDR2 is SMNVEV (reference sequence).

The CDR3 bases are TGTGCCAGCAGCCAATCATCGGGTCGGACTAGCGGGAGTTGGGAGACCCAGTACTTC. Its translation: CASSQSSGRTSGSWETQYF. The V and J genes are TRBV4-2 and TRBJ2-5, with 13 bases matching TRBD2. CDR1 and CDR2 (germline): LGHNA, YNFKEQ. The CDR3 is 19 amino acids. The junction had 14 bases not matched to a gene; V was cut back by 2 bases and J by 5 bases.

The chain recombines TRBV6-6 with TRBJ2-2, with D perhaps TRBD2 (5 bases). This CDR3 is 15 amino acids long. Looked up from germline, CDR1 is MNHNY and CDR2 is SVGAGI (reference sequence). V lost 8 bases, J lost 6 bases, and 19 bases lay in between. The CDR3 protein is CASWSGGIESGELFF. The CDR3 nucleotides are TGTGCCAGCTGGAGTGGAGGAATCGAATCCGGGGAGCTGTTTTTT.

V gene TRBV28 combines with J gene TRBJ1-3; tentative D call: TRBD1 (5 bases). The length of the CDR3 is 17 residues. Germline V CDR1 and CDR2: MDHEN, SYDVKM. The germline V and J ends were trimmed by 4 bases and 0 bases, with 16 bases remaining between them. The CDR3 DNA follows: TGTGCCAGCAGTTCACGTGGGTACAGGAGCTCTGGAAACACCATATATTTT. This sequence encodes CASSSRGYRSSGNTIYF.

The CDR3 DNA reads as TGTGCCAGCAGCTTAGGTCGAGCGGGAGGGTCCAATGAGCAGTTCTTC. Residues: CASSLGRAGGSNEQFF. V gene TRBV11-2 combines with J gene TRBJ2-1, with 10 bases aligning to TRBD2. The CDR3 totals 16 residues. The trim removed 1 base at V and 6 bases at J, leaving 6 bases unmatched. Germline CDR1 reads SGHAT; CDR2 reads FQNNGV.

This chain links TRBV19 with TRBJ1-1; D is ambiguous. Trimming left V 1 base short and J 3 bases short, with 3 bases between. The CDR3 length is 12 residues. The germline gives CDR1 LNHDA, CDR2 SQIVND (reference sequence). CDR3 coding DNA: TGTGCCAGTAGTATAGCAGACACTGAAGCTTTCTTT. Protein: CASSIADTEAFF.

The chain links TRBV5-6 to TRBJ2-3; 8 positions agree with TRBD2. The V gene's germline CDR1 is SGHDT and CDR2 YYEEEE. V was clipped by 1 base and J by 1 base; unmatched bases: 2. The CDR3 has 15 amino acids. CDR3 residues: CASSLTSGRTDTQYF. The CDR3 DNA sequence: TGTGCCAGCAGCTTGACTAGCGGTCGCACAGATACGCAGTATTTT.

The chain couples TRBV4-2 to TRBJ1-6; D perhaps matches TRBD1 (6 bases). Germline values: CDR1 LGHNA, CDR2 YNFKEQ. The CDR3 contains 14 residues. V shed 3 bases and J shed 7 bases, with 10 bases lying between them. Here the CDR3 DNA reads TGTGCCAGCAGCCAGACAGGAAGAAATTCACCCCTCCACTTT. Amino acid sequence: CASSQTGRNSPLHF.

In this sample, this clone turned up many times. This rearrangement joins TRBV6-4 to TRBJ2-1, with D perhaps TRBD2 (5 bases). The CDR3 sequence is 14 residues long. Per the germline V gene, CDR1 is MRHNA and CDR2 is SNTAGT. Trimming took off 7 bases at V and 0 bases at J, with 10 bases between the two ends. The CDR3 DNA reads TGTGCCAGCAAAGACACTAGCTCCTACAATGAGCAGTTCTTC. It yields the protein CASKDTSSYNEQFF.

The chain uses TRBV5-1 and TRBJ2-7; 11 nucleotides align to TRBD2. The CDR3 is 14 amino acids. CDR1 is SGHRS and CDR2 is YFSETQ in the germline V gene. J was trimmed by 3 bases and V by 4 bases; bases with no gene match: 3. The CDR3 loop reads CASSKLAGVYEQYF. CDR3 nucleotides: TGCGCCAGCAGCAAACTAGCGGGAGTCTACGAGCAGTACTTC.

This clone has just a few counts. The chain is built from TRBV5-1 and TRBJ1-1; D call uncertain. Germline-derived CDR1 and CDR2 are SGHRS and YFSETQ. This CDR3 spans 13 amino acids. V lost 2 bases to trimming and J lost 0 bases, with 5 bases between them. CDR3 residues: CASSLNMNTEAFF. CDR3 DNA: TGCGCCAGCAGCTTAAATATGAACACTGAAGCTTTCTTT. Complete variable domain (other parts from reference TRBV5-1 and TRBJ1-1): KAGVTQTPRYLIKTRGQQVTLSCSPISGHRSVSWYQQTPGQGLQFLFEYFSETQRNKGNFPGRFSGRQFSNSRSEMNVSTLELGDSALYLCASSLNMNTEAFFGQGTRLTVV.

The V call is TRBV29-1, the J call TRBJ2-1; TRBD2 is a possible D gene (7 bases). V was pared by 3 bases and J by 8 bases, with 14 bases between. CDR3 length: 13 residues. From germline, CDR1 is SQVTM and CDR2 ANQGSEA. The CDR3 reads CSVDDRGADEQFF. The CDR3 DNA sequence: TGCAGCGTTGATGACCGGGGGGCAGATGAGCAGTTCTTC.

This chain uses TRBV18 with TRBJ1-1; 9 nucleotides line up with TRBD1. Germline CDR1 KGHSH, CDR2 LQKENI. V trimming: 1 base; J trimming: 0 bases; junction bases outside the gene matches: 9. The CDR3 is made up of 18 amino acids. Here the CDR3 DNA reads TGTGCCAGCTCACCACTGCAGAACAGGGGGCTTATGAACACTGAAGCTTTCTTT. Its translation is CASSPLQNRGLMNTEAFF.

The chain recombines TRBV28 with TRBJ1-5; D is unresolved. V lost 2 bases, J lost 4 bases, and 12 bases lay in between. The germline V gene has CDR1 MDHEN and CDR2 SYDVKM. The CDR3 extends over 15 amino acids. The CDR3 here is CASSLNPVYNQPQHF. The CDR3 DNA reads as TGTGCCAGCAGTTTAAATCCCGTTTATAATCAGCCCCAGCATTTT.

The rearrangement uses TRBV6-5 and TRBJ1-5, with D maybe TRBD1 (6 bases). The length of the CDR3 is 15 residues. Germline V lookup: CDR1 MNHEY, CDR2 SVGAGI. With 6 bases removed from V and 0 bases from J, the gap between germline ends came to 12 bases. The CDR3 DNA follows: TGTGCCAGCAGGCCCAGGGGATTTAGCAATCAGCCCCAGCATTTT. Its protein is CASRPRGFSNQPQHF.

In its sample, this clone was seen a few times. This sequence joins TRBV5-1 and TRBJ2-7; D uncertain. Trimming cost V 5 bases and J 0 bases, with 12 bases left between them. Germline V gene lookup returns CDR1 SGHRS and CDR2 YFSETQ. The CDR3 is 14 residues long. The CDR3 region has the DNA TGCGCCAGCAGTTACGACACGAACTCCTACGAGCAGTACTTC. It translates to CASSYDTNSYEQYF.

This clone showed up just a few times. This chain links TRBV5-4 with TRBJ1-2; TRBD1 aligns across 7 bases. CDR1 is SGHNT and CDR2 is YYREEE in the germline V gene (reference sequence). With V trimmed by 4 bases and J by 1 base, 7 bases remained unmatched. There are 15 residues in the CDR3. CDR3 amino acids: CASSPMGQSNYGYTF. CDR3 in DNA: TGTGCCAGCAGCCCCATGGGACAGAGTAACTATGGCTACACCTTC.

V and J are TRBV24-1 and TRBJ1-5; TRBD1 might be the D (5 bases). The CDR3 consists of 14 residues. In germline, CDR1 is KGHDR, CDR2 SFDVKD. V was pared by 9 bases and J by 2 bases, with 13 bases between. The CDR3 sequence: CATGAPGGNQPQHF. Written as DNA, the CDR3 is TGTGCCACCGGGGCGCCGGGGGGCAATCAGCCCCAGCATTTT.

The rearrangement uses TRBV3-1 (or the pseudogene TRBV3-2) and TRBJ2-2; D might be TRBD2 (6 bases). The CDR3 totals 19 residues. V lost 5 bases and J lost 6, with 28 bases in between. Germline lookup yields CDR1 LGHDT and CDR2 YNNKEL (reference sequence). As DNA, the CDR3 is TGTGCCAGCAGCGCCCACTCGGCGGGGATAGGATTCGGGTCCGGGGAGCTGTTTTTT. This sequence encodes CASSAHSAGIGFGSGELFF.